These 9 T cell receptor beta chains were sequenced from one sample in a study of neurological immune-mediated disorders. TCRdb processed the 5' RACE reads anew with MiXCR; each CDR3 protein has one entry. The repertoire holds tens of thousands of distinct CDR3 sequences, with over 20% as singletons. Sequenced input: PBMCs. The source of these receptors is a woman in her seventies in good health.

Many counts were recorded for this clonotype. At one boundary the junction diverges from the germline segment, which might be a read error. V gene TRBV5-6 combines with J gene TRBJ1-1; no clear D gene. Germline loops: CDR1 SGHDT, CDR2 YYEEEE. There are 10 residues in the CDR3. The CDR3, as DNA: TGTGCCAGCAGCTTGCGCCAGGAGGGTTTT. This sequence encodes CASSLRQEGF. Filled out from reference TRBV5-6 and TRBJ1-1, the complete variable domain reads DAGVTQSPTHLIKTRGQQVTLRCSPKSGHDTVSWYQQALGQGPQFIFQYYEEEERQRGNFPDRFSGHQFPNYSSELNVNALLLGDSALYLCASSLRQEGFGQGTRLTVV.

This clonotype was observed many times. The rearrangement uses TRBV7-2 and TRBJ2-7; D remains ambiguous. CDR3 size: 13 residues. Germline V gives CDR1 SGHTA, CDR2 FQGNSA. V dropped 1 base and J dropped 3 bases, with 7 bases sitting between them. The CDR3 is CASSLDNIYEQYF. The CDR3 region has the DNA TGTGCCAGCAGCTTAGACAACATCTACGAGCAGTACTTC.

The chain uses TRBV7-9 and TRBJ2-7; no firm D call. The CDR3 totals 12 residues. From germline, CDR1 is SEHNR and CDR2 FQNEAQ (reference sequence). Trimming left V 11 bases short and J 2 bases short, with 13 bases between. Here the CDR3 DNA reads TGTGCCGGTGGGCCCGACCCCTACGAGCAGTACTTC. Residues: CAGGPDPYEQYF.

Only a few counts were recorded for this clonotype. The CDR3 protein is CASSRGGTNEKLFF. CDR3 sequence (DNA): TGTGCCAGCAGTCGAGGGGGGACTAATGAAAAACTGTTTTTT. This sequence joins TRBV6-6 and TRBJ1-4; maybe TRBD1 (6 bases). This CDR3 contains 14 residues. Trimming pared 5 bases from V and 2 bases from J, leaving 9 bases between. CDR1 and CDR2 (germline): MNHNY, SVGAGI (reference sequence).

This clonotype occurred many times. The chain recombines TRBV12-3 or TRBV12-4 with TRBJ2-1; 8 bases match TRBD2. The length of the CDR3 is 17 residues. Trimming cost V 3 bases and J 7 bases; bases outside gene matches: 14. CDR3 sequence (DNA): TGTGCCAGCAGTTTTGTCTCGAATAGCGGGATGGTAAATGAGCAGTTCTTC. Its protein is CASSFVSNSGMVNEQFF.

This clonotype turned up a few times. The J gene is TRBJ2-7, the V gene TRBV5-1; tentatively, D is TRBD2 (7 bases). With 7 bases removed from V and 6 bases from J, the gap between germline ends came to 17 bases. Germline V gene sequence: CDR1 SGHRS, CDR2 YFSETQ. The CDR3 is made up of 13 amino acids. The DNA of the CDR3 is TGCGCCAGCCGCTGGGGGGGCGCTGGCGAGCAGTACTTC. Its translation: CASRWGGAGEQYF.

This clonotype occurred many times. V and J are TRBV5-1 and TRBJ1-2, with a weak D call TRBD1 (6 bases). The CDR3 is 16 amino acids. V lost 0 bases and J lost 1, with 13 bases in between. Germline-derived CDR1 and CDR2 are SGHRS and YFSETQ. The CDR3 is CASSLAVTGLNYGYTF. CDR3 sequence (DNA): TGCGCCAGCAGCTTGGCCGTTACAGGGCTTAACTATGGCTACACCTTC.

The sample holds a few counts of this clonotype. The chain uses TRBV20-1 and TRBJ1-4; 9 nucleotides align to TRBD1. The CDR3 covers 15 residues. Germline CDR1 reads DFQATT; CDR2 reads SNEGSKA (reference sequence). J lost 5 bases, V lost 0 bases, and 4 bases had no gene match. The CDR3: CSARDLGTGNEKLFF. For the CDR3, the DNA is TGCAGTGCTAGAGATTTGGGGACAGGGAATGAAAAACTGTTTTTT.

The sample holds many counts of this clonotype. The chain links TRBV3-1 to TRBJ2-3; 8 bases are shared with TRBD2. V lost 10 bases, J lost 1 base, and 4 bases stayed unmatched. The CDR3 is 13 amino acids. The germline V gene has CDR1 LGHDT and CDR2 YNNKEL (reference sequence). As DNA, the CDR3 is TGTGCCACCCAAGCGGGAGGCACAGATACGCAGTATTTT. As protein: CATQAGGTDTQYF.